Listed here is a single T cell receptor beta chain. Which antigen it targets is not known. Within one base of it there is no much larger clone, and no base qualities were kept. Libraries were prepared through the immunoSEQ multiplex PCR assay. TCRdb mirrors the immuneACCESS table, restricted to in-frame sequences. Some clones are absent from its copies; in checked studies, under half trace to an unresolved V gene, and the reason for the others is unknown. The sample table lists 85,000 to 95,000 clones, approximately 93% of them with a count of one. The ten largest clones add up to around 1% of the sample. The sample comes from a study of control samples from healthy donors and cancer patients (dated by TCRdb to the early 2020s). This clonotype originated in a young woman in good health. Source material: blood.

The bases are TGTGCCAGCAGCTTAGTCCGCTCTAGCTCCTACGAGCAGTACTTC. This yields the protein CASSLVRSSSYEQYF. This chain joins TRBV11-2 to TRBJ2-7; there is no confident call for the D gene. The germline V gene provides CDR1 SGHAT and CDR2 FQNNGV. At the junction V is shortened by 1 base and J by 0 bases, with 10 bases in between. The CDR3 contains 15 residues, cysteine and phenylalanine counted. Just CDR3 DNA is preserved here, 45 bases in frame from base 1.